This T cell receptor (beta chain) emerged from a study of T cell responses to AZD1222 COVID-19 vaccine (dated by TCRdb to the early 2020s). With regard to the full study: A total of 233 trial participants underwent TCR sequencing, of whom roughly 210 had received two doses of AZD1222 and 26 had received two doses of the MenACWY control vaccine. Trial participants were enrolled into age subgroups of 18-55, 56-69 and 70-plus years, which contained about 150, 28 and 57 TCR-sequenced participants, respectively.

The CDR3 regions of human TCRbeta chains were analyzed by immunosequencing. The published analysis was carried out like this. Repertoire TCRs were checked for matches against a reference library of SARS-CoV-2-specific TCRs that had been generated using the MIRA antigen-specificity platform. Breadth meant the fraction of unique TCRs that were SARS-CoV-2-associated, whereas depth meant the fraction of total T cells that were SARS-CoV-2-associated. Using the MIRA data, each spike-specific TCR was assigned both to the spike region to which the TCR was reactive and to a CD4 or CD8 class. Log10-transformed breadth and depth values were compared by one-way ANOVA with Sidak's multiple comparisons tests. Entries here come from immuneACCESS through TCRdb and include only in-frame sequences with V and J called. Some clones fail to appear in such tables; in the studies checked, an unresolved V gene covers under half of the shortfall, and the cause of the remainder is unknown. V and J calls and clone size are given by that table; D and trimming were obtained from the DNA. This sample comprises 45,000 to 50,000 clones, around 91% of them detected only once. The top ten clones comprise less than 6% of the sample.

On this clone: It has no known antigen specificity. No qualities accompany the bases; no much larger clone lies one base away.

Results the study describes overall, beyond this receptor: Because no samples from the day 14 peak response were available, repertoires could be characterized only after the peak T cell response. The 56-69-year group was small, and its depth increase did not reach significance, likely because of low power. Most participants were white British and females outnumbered males, and the authors suggested that clonal diversity may have been underestimated. After two AZD1222 doses, spike-specific TCR breadth and depth were significantly higher than at day 0 and than in MenACWY recipients. The whole spike protein was spanned by vaccine-associated CD4 TCRs, and dominant responses were seen in regions 160-218 and 743-854. Epitopes outside the regions mutated in the B.1.351 and B.1.1.7 variants were reportedly recognized by nearly half of the unique spike-specific TCRs. Conclusions about previously exposed vaccinees are limited, since just 6 or 7 AZD1222 recipients were seropositive for SARS-CoV-2 at baseline.

The CDR3 numbers 15 residues from cysteine through phenylalanine. The DNA shown is the 45-base CDR3, in frame from base 1. V is cut by 1 base and J by 2 bases, and the space between the germline ends is 8 bases. The germline V gene (reference sequence) yields LGHDT for CDR1 and YNNKEL for CDR2. Explained via the paper, the time point label denotes: about 28 days (+/-7) after the second vaccine dose. AZD1222 recipients whose second dose came at about 4 weeks and those whose second dose came at about 12 weeks were combined into one group, since spike-specific TCR depth and breadth did not differ between the two schedules. Samples from vaccinated people were obtained from the UK trials COV001 and COV002, which included a single-blind randomized controlled phase 2/3 trial of AZD1222 (ChAdOx1 nCoV-19) in healthy adults. Trial participant PBMC samples were collected at day 0 and day 28 after the second dose for TCRbeta chain sequencing.

Here the chain combines TRBV3-1 (or the pseudogene TRBV3-2) and TRBJ2-2; the D gene cannot be resolved reliably. Material: peripheral blood, obtained 28 days after the second AZD1222 dose. The TCR originated in an adult who received the AZD1222 COVID-19 vaccine. The DNA sequence is as follows: TGTGCCAGCAGCCAAGTGGCGCTTAACACCGGGGAGCTGTTTTTT. It codes for CASSQVALNTGELFF.